Presented here are 27 T cell receptor beta chains from one specimen sequenced in a study of blood T cell repertoires in COVID-19. TCRdb's table, derived via immunoSEQ multiplex PCR, lists solely in-frame clones and lacks some. The table lists over 150,000 clones, under 85% of them singletons. The sequenced sample consisted of peripheral blood. The receptors were gathered from a man aged 80 or over with COVID-19, enrolled during active disease.

The chain employs TRBV6-6 and TRBJ2-1, with 9 bases identical to TRBD1. Germline CDR1 and CDR2: MNHNY and SVGAGI (reference sequence). The CDR3 runs 15 residues. V lost 1 base to trimming and J lost 5 bases; unmatched junction nucleotides: 3. CDR3 sequence (DNA): TGTGCCAGCAGTTACTGGGGACAGGGAGACAATGAGCAGTTCTTC. Protein: CASSYWGQGDNEQFF.

V gene TRBV9 combines with J gene TRBJ1-2; perhaps TRBD1 as D (6 bases). Germline V gene sequence: CDR1 SGDLS, CDR2 YYNGEE. The CDR3 loop spans 11 amino acids. The V end was cut by 3 bases, the J end by 14 bases, with 14 bases between. CDR3 bases: TGTGCCAGCAGCGCGCCGGGACATCCGACCTTC. It is translated as CASSAPGHPTF.

The chain employs TRBV24-1 and TRBJ2-7; TRBD2 matches at 7 bases. CDR3 length equals 20 residues. J lost 2 bases, V lost 0 bases, and 18 bases had no gene match. Germline V gene lookup returns CDR1 KGHDR and CDR2 SFDVKD. CDR3 coding DNA: TGTGCCACCAGTGATTTGGAAGGTTGGGTGCGGAGCGGGGAGGCCTACGAGCAGTACTTC. As protein: CATSDLEGWVRSGEAYEQYF.

This clone came up once. At the DNA level, this CDR3 is encoded by other sequences in the same sample as well. This rearrangement joins TRBV5-1 to TRBJ2-7; 7 bases are a match to TRBD1. The CDR3 length is 14 residues. Germline CDR1 reads SGHRS; CDR2 reads YFSETQ. V shed 0 bases, J shed 2 bases, and the junction held 2 bases outside the gene matches. The CDR3 loop is CASSLGQGPYEQYF. CDR3 DNA sequence: TGCGCCAGCAGCTTGGGACAGGGACCCTACGAGCAGTACTTC.

The J gene is TRBJ2-1, the V gene TRBV9; no reliable D call. V was clipped by 0 bases and J by 3 bases, with 4 bases between them. CDR3 length: 13 amino acids. Germline-derived CDR1 and CDR2 are SGDLS and YYNGEE. DNA of the CDR3: TGTGCCAGCAGCGTAGCGAGCTACAATGAGCAGTTCTTC. Its protein product is CASSVASYNEQFF.

For this clone: This CDR3 is also generated by other DNA sequences in the sample. The CDR3 reads CASSFQGTDTQYF. As DNA, the CDR3 is TGTGCCAGCAGCTTCCAGGGCACAGATACGCAGTATTTT. The chain joins TRBV7-3 to TRBJ2-3; unclear D gene. In germline, CDR1 is SGHTA, CDR2 FQGTGA. The V gene lost 3 bases and the J gene lost 1 base, with 5 bases spanning the gap. The CDR3 sequence is 13 residues long.

The chain links TRBV6-2 or TRBV6-3 to TRBJ2-7; D uncertain. V was shortened by 2 bases and J by 1 base, with 12 bases between the two germline ends. Germline CDR1 and CDR2: MNHEY and SVGEGT. CDR3 length equals 15 residues. CDR3 protein: CASSYASGPSYEQYF. CDR3 coding DNA: TGTGCCAGCAGTTACGCGTCGGGTCCTTCCTACGAGCAGTACTTC.

This clone came up once. This chain uses TRBV5-4 with TRBJ2-5; the match to TRBD2 covers 11 bases. V shed 0 bases and J 2 bases; nucleotides not matched to a gene: 3. This CDR3 has 16 residues. Germline lookup yields CDR1 SGHNT and CDR2 YYREEE (reference sequence). The CDR3 coding sequence is TGTGCCAGCAGCTTGGCCCTAGCGGGGGGACAAGAGACCCAGTACTTC. Translating it yields CASSLALAGGQETQYF.

The chain recombines TRBV7-3 with TRBJ2-3, with D tentatively TRBD2 (6 bases). V was cut by 5 bases and J by 0 bases, with 24 bases left in between. Looked up from germline, CDR1 is SGHTA and CDR2 is FQGTGA. This CDR3 has 19 residues. The CDR3 reads CASSLRGSSPISSTDTQYF. The CDR3 bases are TGTGCCAGCAGCCTTCGGGGGTCTTCCCCCATTTCTAGCACAGATACGCAGTATTTT.

V is TRBV5-1 and J is TRBJ1-4; tentative D call: TRBD1 (5 bases). Trimming cost V 0 bases and J 6 bases, with 15 bases left between them. The CDR3 is 16 residues long. Germline assignment: CDR1 SGHRS and CDR2 YFSETQ. The CDR3 spells CASSLGISGGYEKLFF. CDR3 coding DNA: TGCGCCAGCAGCTTGGGGATTTCCGGGGGGTATGAAAAACTGTTTTTT.

The chain is built from TRBV7-8 and TRBJ1-4; TRBD1 matches at 7 bases. CDR1 SGHVS and CDR2 FQNEAQ come from the germline V gene. V was clipped by 5 bases and J by 8 bases; unmatched bases: 8. CDR3 size: 14 residues. The CDR3 protein is CASSPRATGEKLFF. CDR3 nucleotides: TGTGCCAGCAGCCCGAGGGCGACAGGGGAAAAACTGTTTTTT.

The rearrangement links TRBV6-5 to TRBJ2-7, with D maybe TRBD2 (6 bases). CDR1 is MNHEY and CDR2 is SVGAGI in the germline V gene. The V end lost 5 bases, the J end lost 2 bases, and 10 bases lay between the germline ends. This CDR3 has 13 residues. The DNA of the CDR3 is TGTGCCAGCAGTCGACTAGGTACCTACGAGCAGTACTTC. This encodes CASSRLGTYEQYF.

The chain is built from TRBV28 and TRBJ1-2; D is undetermined. The CDR3 contains 12 residues. Per the germline V gene, CDR1 is MDHEN and CDR2 is SYDVKM. V was clipped by 3 bases and J by 4 bases, with 6 bases between them. The CDR3 sequence is CASSLNGYGYTF. Here the CDR3 DNA reads TGTGCCAGCAGTTTGAACGGCTATGGCTACACCTTC.

The chain uses TRBV7-9 and TRBJ1-1; D perhaps matches TRBD1 (6 bases). From germline, CDR1 is SEHNR and CDR2 FQNEAQ (reference sequence). The ends were cut back, 5 bases at V and 1 base at J, with 20 bases in the middle. The CDR3 covers 17 residues. CDR3 in amino acids: CASSVLLGTFTNTEAFF. The CDR3 DNA sequence: TGTGCCAGCAGCGTACTCCTCGGGACATTCACGAACACTGAAGCTTTCTTT.

The chain employs TRBV9 and TRBJ1-2; D is uncertain. The V gene's germline CDR1 is SGDLS and CDR2 YYNGEE. Trimming cost V 0 bases and J 3 bases, with 9 bases left between them. The length of the CDR3 is 14 residues. The CDR3 nucleotides are TGTGCCAGCAGCGTAGTAGGAGCCCACTATGGCTACACCTTC. It specifies CASSVVGAHYGYTF.

The chain couples TRBV7-3 to TRBJ1-2, with TRBD1 matching 10 bases. V dropped 5 bases and J dropped 14; count of bases not matched to a gene: 20. The germline V gene has CDR1 SGHTA and CDR2 FQGTGA. This CDR3 contains 16 residues. The CDR3 DNA sequence: TGTGCCAGCAGCCCCAACACCGGGACAGGGGCACCAGTAAGGACCTTC. This encodes CASSPNTGTGAPVRTF.

The chain is built from TRBV12-5 and TRBJ2-5; TRBD1 aligns across 7 bases. Germline-derived CDR1 and CDR2 are LGHNT and FRNRAP. V dropped 8 bases and J dropped 5; count of bases not matched to a gene: 8. The CDR3 is made up of 13 amino acids. DNA of the CDR3: TGTGCTAGTAGTAGACAGGGCCGGGAGACCCAGTACTTC. The encoded protein is CASSRQGRETQYF.

The rearrangement uses TRBV27 and TRBJ1-2; D is uncertain. Germline-derived CDR1 and CDR2 are MNHEY and SMNVEV (reference sequence). This CDR3 is 13 amino acids long. Trimming left V 6 bases short and J 8 bases short, with 16 bases between. Written as DNA, the CDR3 is TGTGCCAGCAGGGTCGCGGGGAGAGACGGCTACACCTTC. This sequence encodes CASRVAGRDGYTF.

The CDR3 sequence: CASSLDWDQPQHF. CDR3 DNA sequence: TGTGCCAGCTCTCTAGATTGGGATCAGCCCCAGCATTTT. The chain carries TRBV5-4 and TRBJ1-5; D unclear. Germline loops: CDR1 SGHNT, CDR2 YYREEE (reference sequence). Trimming removed 7 bases at V and 5 bases at J, with 13 bases between. The CDR3 length is 13 residues.

This clone showed up just once. This chain links TRBV25-1 with TRBJ1-4; 9 bases are a match to TRBD1. Germline loops: CDR1 MGHDK, CDR2 SYGVNS. The CDR3 is 13 amino acids. V gave up 6 bases and J gave up 5 bases; unmatched junction bases: 1. In nucleotides, the CDR3 is TGTGCCAGCAGCGGGACAGGGAATGAAAAACTGTTTTTT. Translating gives CASSGTGNEKLFF.

The genes are TRBV19 and TRBJ1-6, with TRBD1 identical over 9 bases. Germline values: CDR1 LNHDA, CDR2 SQIVND (reference sequence). The CDR3 length is 15 residues. V lost 6 bases to trimming and J lost 6 bases; unmatched junction nucleotides: 6. CDR3 protein: CASRGTGTSNSPLHF. The CDR3 bases are TGTGCCAGTAGGGGGACAGGGACGAGTAATTCACCCCTCCACTTT.

V is TRBV6-1 and J is TRBJ1-5; D ambiguous. The CDR3 sequence is 14 residues long. Trimming removed 8 bases at V and 5 bases at J, with 16 bases between. Germline V gene data show CDR1 as MNHNS and CDR2 as SASEGT. The CDR3 sequence is CASATGRGDQPQHF. The CDR3 bases are TGTGCCAGCGCTACGGGCCGGGGAGATCAGCCCCAGCATTTT.

The chain combines TRBV20-1 with TRBJ1-2; D not resolved. Trimming pared 4 bases from V and 14 bases from J, leaving 14 bases between. The germline V gene has CDR1 DFQATT and CDR2 SNEGSKA (reference sequence). CDR3 size: 10 residues. CDR3 protein: CSATADRGTF. The CDR3 DNA reads as TGCAGTGCTACCGCCGACCGGGGAACCTTC.

This rearrangement joins TRBV5-1 to TRBJ1-4, with TRBD1 matching over 10 bases. The ends lost 4 bases at V and 7 bases at J; junction bases unmatched: 7. This CDR3 has 15 amino acids. CDR1 and CDR2 from the germline V gene are SGHRS and YFSETQ. CDR3 coding DNA: TGCGCCAGCAGCCAGAGGACAGGGGGAGGTGAAAAACTGTTTTTT. Translated, it gives CASSQRTGGGEKLFF.

The V gene is TRBV27, the J gene TRBJ1-2; D may be TRBD1 (5 bases). V was clipped by 3 bases and J by 7 bases, with 12 bases between them. The CDR3 length is 13 residues. Germline loops: CDR1 MNHEY, CDR2 SMNVEV (reference sequence). The CDR3 loop is CASSFIGVGGYTF. In DNA, the CDR3 is TGTGCCAGCAGTTTCATAGGGGTGGGTGGCTACACCTTC.

The gene calls are TRBV6-6 and TRBJ1-5; D gene unclear. The CDR3 is 14 amino acids. Germline lookup yields CDR1 MNHNY and CDR2 SVGAGI (reference sequence). The ends were cut back, 5 bases at V and 3 bases at J, with 11 bases in the middle. The DNA of the CDR3 is TGTGCCAGCAGTCACGGCGGCTACAATCAGCCCCAGCATTTT. The encoded protein is CASSHGGYNQPQHF.

The rearrangement links TRBV19 to TRBJ1-4, with D possibly being TRBD1 (6 bases). CDR3 length equals 12 residues. The V end lost 6 bases, the J end lost 7 bases, and 9 bases lay between the germline ends. Per germline, CDR1 LNHDA and CDR2 SQIVND (reference sequence). The CDR3 region has the DNA TGTGCCAGTAGACAGGGTTCTGAAAAACTGTTTTTT. Protein product: CASRQGSEKLFF.